Below, 17 T cell receptor beta chains from the same sample are listed, as sequenced in a study of tumor-infiltrating lymphocytes in primary liver carcinoma. The authors made TCR beta cDNA from approximately 490 ng total RNA with a constant-region primer. It was through three nested multiplex PCR rounds of slightly modified ARM-PCR that TCR beta libraries arose. Running roughly 10 cycles apiece, the first two PCR rounds relied on TRBV1-TRBV30 forward primers together with a C-beta reverse primer. MiXCR was run by TCRdb on the multiplex PCR reads, yielding one entry per CDR3 protein. The table has about 200,000 distinct CDR3 sequences, around three fifths seen once. Extraction also yielded germline DNA, while blood RNA was obtained from unsorted whole blood. Source material: peripheral blood. These receptors originate from a woman aged 60 to 75 with primary liver carcinoma and hepatitis B virus infection.

Turning to this clonotype: A read error is possible here, since a much larger clone lies one base away. V and J are TRBV6-6 and TRBJ2-1, with 14 bases identical to TRBD2. The CDR3 totals 16 residues. Germline loops: CDR1 MNHNY, CDR2 SVGAGI (reference sequence). DNA of the CDR3: TGTGCCAGCAGTTACCCCGGACTAGCGGGAGGCAATGAGCAGATCTTC. Translation: CASSYPGLAGGNEQIF.

Regarding this clonotype: A much larger clone differs by one base, so this may be a read error. V usage is TRBV6-1 and J usage is TRBJ1-4, with D possibly matching TRBD1 (5 bases). Germline V lookup: CDR1 MNHNS, CDR2 SASEGT. This CDR3 region has 12 residues. The CDR3 bases are TGTGGCAGCAACCGACAGATGGAAAAACTGTTTTTT. Amino acid sequence: CGSNRQMEKLFF.

Regarding this clonotype: The junction departs from the called germline gene at one end, perhaps through a read error. The CDR3 DNA reads as TGTACCAGCAGACCGAGCAGGAGTGGGGATACGCAATATTTT. Protein: CTSRPSRSGDTQYF. The chain has TRBV11-2 and TRBJ2-3; D is unclear. The germline V gene has CDR1 SGHAT and CDR2 FQNNGV. The CDR3 runs to 14 residues. Based on the CDR3 plus reference TRBV11-2 and TRBJ2-3, the full variable domain is EAGVAQSPRYKIIEKRQSVAFWCNPISGHATLYWYQQILGQGPKLLIQFQNNGVVDDSQLPKDRFSAERLKGVDSTLKIQPAKLEDSAVYLCTSRPSRSGDTQYFGPGTRLTVL.

In this sample, this clonotype turned up a few times. The rearrangement joins TRBV7-9 to TRBJ2-5; D may correspond to TRBD1 or TRBD2 (5 bases each). The V gene lost 4 bases and the J gene lost 5 bases, with 11 bases spanning the gap. The CDR3 has 13 residues. Germline V gene sequence: CDR1 SEHNR, CDR2 FQNEAQ (reference sequence). For the CDR3, the DNA is TGTGCCAGCAGCTCCGGGGCCGGGGAGACCCAGTACTTC. Its protein product is CASSSGAGETQYF.

This clonotype was recorded at least ten times. The chain is built from TRBV11-2 and TRBJ2-3; D is uncertain. The V end was cut by 6 bases, the J end by 4 bases, with 8 bases between. The CDR3 runs to 12 residues. In germline, CDR1 is SGHAT, CDR2 FQNNGV. In DNA form, the CDR3 reads TGTGCCAGCAGTCGATCCGCAGATACGCAGTATTTT. Translated, it gives CASSRSADTQYF.

About this clonotype itself: A single base separates this from a much larger clone, so it may be a read error. Here the CDR3 reads CASSSVADKETQYF. The CDR3 DNA is TGTGCCAGCAGTTCGGTGGCAGACAAAGAGACCCAGTACTTC. The rearrangement uses TRBV12-3 or TRBV12-4 and TRBJ2-5, with D unclear. V lost 4 bases to trimming and J lost 3 bases, with 12 bases between them. This CDR3 spans 14 amino acids.

Note on this clonotype: The conserved phenylalanine or tryptophan normally closing the CDR3 is absent here, so this likely arose from a read error. This chain connects TRBV30 to TRBJ2-7; D possibly corresponds to TRBD2 (6 bases). Germline V CDR1 and CDR2: GTSNPN, SVGIG (reference sequence). The germline V and J ends were trimmed by 6 bases and 5 bases, with 17 bases remaining between them. This CDR3 comprises 13 residues. For the CDR3, the DNA is TGTGCCTGCAGCCGGGACTTCATCCACGAGCAGTACATC. It is translated as CACSRDFIHEQYI.

As to this clonotype: A much larger clone sits a single nucleotide away, making a read error possible. The V gene is TRBV5-4, the J gene TRBJ1-2; D is perhaps TRBD1 (5 bases). The CDR3 consists of 14 residues. The germline gives CDR1 SGHNT, CDR2 YYREEE (reference sequence). Here the CDR3 DNA reads TGTGCCAGCAGCTTGGAGGGGAATAACTATCGCTACACCTTC. Residues: CASSLEGNNYRYTF.

Points on this clonotype: Its ends do not fully match the called genes, so a read error is possible. The chain combines TRBV7-9 with TRBJ2-2; TRBD1 aligns across 8 bases. From germline, CDR1 is SEHNR and CDR2 FQNEAQ (reference sequence). CDR3 length: 17 residues. The CDR3 region has the DNA TGTGCCAGGAGCTTAGCAACCGGGACAGGTAACACCGGGGAGCTGTTTTTT. Its protein product is CARSLATGTGNTGELFF.

This clonotype has just one count. A much larger clone is a single base away; this may be a read error. The chain carries TRBV6-5 and TRBJ2-7; D is unclear. CDR3 length: 13 amino acids. Trimming took off 7 bases at V and 4 bases at J, with 14 bases between the two ends. CDR1 MNHEY and CDR2 SVGAGI come from the germline V gene. DNA for the CDR3: TGTGCCAGCACAAGCCTATTCGGTTACGAGCAGTACTTC. Its protein is CASTSLFGYEQYF.

The gene calls are TRBV11-2 and TRBJ2-2; D not certain. Germline loops: CDR1 SGHAT, CDR2 FQNNGV. The length of the CDR3 is 15 residues. The V gene lost 10 bases and the J gene lost 4 bases, with 19 bases spanning the gap. CDR3: CANNLESGFTGELFF. In DNA form, the CDR3 reads TGTGCCAACAACTTAGAGTCAGGATTCACCGGGGAGCTGTTTTTT. The whole variable domain, filled in from reference TRBV11-2 and TRBJ2-2, reads EAGVAQSPRYKIIEKRQSVAFWCNPISGHATLYWYQQILGQGPKLLIQFQNNGVVDDSQLPKDRFSAERLKGVDSTLKIQPAKLEDSAVYLCANNLESGFTGELFFGEGSRLTVL.

A word on this clonotype: It may be a read error: a sequence one base away is much more abundant. J is TRBJ1-2 and V is TRBV10-3; no clear D. Germline CDR1 and CDR2: ENHRY and SYGVKD. The CDR3 spans 14 residues. This CDR3 is CAILDENTNYGYIF. The CDR3 region has the DNA TGTGCCATCCTGGACGAGAACACTAACTATGGCTACATCTTC.

Concerning this clonotype: This may stem from a read error, because a much larger clone lies one nucleotide away. The V and J genes are TRBV4-2 and TRBJ1-2; 9 bases fit TRBD1. Germline V gene sequence: CDR1 LGHNA, CDR2 YNFKEQ. The CDR3 spans 15 residues. The CDR3 loop reads CASSQEDRGSSGYTF. Written as DNA, the CDR3 is TGCGCCAGCAGCCAAGAGGACAGGGGTTCTAGTGGCTACACCTTC.

J is TRBJ2-7 and V is TRBV5-1; D is unclear. V was cut by 1 base and J by 3 bases, with 11 bases left in between. CDR1 and CDR2 (germline): SGHRS, YFSETQ. The CDR3 is 14 residues long. CDR3 coding DNA: TGCGCCAGCAGCTTGATGAGCGCGGACTACGAGCAGTACTTC. This translates into CASSLMSADYEQYF.

Ten or more counts support this clonotype. The chain links TRBV29-1 to TRBJ2-7, with 7 bases lining up with TRBD1. The CDR3 consists of 12 residues. Germline V CDR1 and CDR2: SQVTM, ANQGSEA. V lost 8 bases to trimming and J lost 0 bases; unmatched junction nucleotides: 4. The CDR3 region has the DNA TGCAGCTTCCGGGACAGCTCCTACGAGCAGTACTTC. Translated, it gives CSFRDSSYEQYF.

Note on this clonotype: In this CDR3 the conserved last residue, phenylalanine or tryptophan, is missing, so a read error is likely. This sequence joins TRBV7-9 and TRBJ2-1, with D unclear. With 0 bases removed from V and 2 bases from J, the gap between germline ends came to 11 bases. The CDR3 contains 16 residues. Germline CDR1 SEHNR, CDR2 FQNEAQ (reference sequence). The CDR3 bases are TGTGCCAGCAGCTTAGCAGCGCTTAGGCCCTACAATGAGCAGTTCCTC. Amino acids: CASSLAALRPYNEQFL.

This sequence joins TRBV28 and TRBJ2-7; weak D call: TRBD2 (5 bases). Germline V gene sequence: CDR1 MDHEN, CDR2 SYDVKM. The length of the CDR3 is 16 residues. Between the trimmed V and J ends, which lost 4 bases and 3 bases, there was a span of 19 bases. This CDR3 reads CASSSAWASRNYEQYF. The CDR3 DNA sequence: TGTGCCAGCAGTTCCGCCTGGGCTAGCCGAAACTACGAGCAGTACTTC.